This TCR beta chain was retrieved from a study of T cells in Graves' hyperthyroidism and ophthalmopathy. Amplification targeted TCR beta CDR3 regions from RNA transcripts. First-round RT-PCR of the TCR CDR3 relied on the HTBI primer set. TCRdb passed the multiplex PCR reads through MiXCR, listing each CDR3 protein once. The table shows around 700,000 distinct CDR3 sequences, with approximately 40% occurring only once. Study results and limitations: A model of 13 V-J pairs discriminated ophthalmopathy from stable hyperthyroidism. Prediction of ophthalmopathy progression came a median around 6.5 months pre-onset.

This CDR3 contains 16 residues. Trimming cost V 6 bases and J 5 bases, with 20 bases left between them. The germline CDR1 and CDR2 sequences are MNHEY and SVGAGI. In the case of this clonotype: Its antigen is unidentified.

Isolation of PBMCs was performed on 9.5 to 10 ml fresh peripheral blood. The chain combines TRBV6-5 with TRBJ1-5; D may be TRBD1 (5 bases). The sequenced sample consisted of blood. The receptor was isolated from a woman aged 40 to 49 with Graves' hyperthyroidism. The CDR3 DNA follows: TGTGCCAGCAGCCCTAGAGGCGGCAGGGTGGATCAGCCCCAGCATTTT. The encoded protein is CASSPRGGRVDQPQHF.